Listed below are T cell receptor beta chains from one sample, sequenced in a study of shared clonotypes between healthy human individuals. Libraries were prepared by immunoSEQ multiplex PCR; TCRdb keeps only in-frame clonotypes and omits some of them. The sample records roughly 760,000 clones, 74% being singletons. Sequencing was performed on memory CD4+ T cells sorted from blood. These receptor sequences come from a woman aged 25 to 39 in good health. Both conserved end residues are trimmed from each CDR3. The D gene is left open where the match is weak. A row's size may be missing; if present it is once, few, many or a size class.

clone_size d_call v_call cdr3_aa
- TRBD1 TRBV19 AGRGTDNEKLF
- - TRBV5-1 ASSLESVGLGTEAF
- - TRBV2 ASGGDTQY
- - TRBV11-2 ASSQLRTGNTIY
- - TRBV19 ASSMWGAGQPQH
- TRBD2 TRBV6-1 ASSIGTRNTGELF
once - TRBV11-3 ASSLEQDTEAF
once - TRBV10-2 ASSDFYPPGLEF
- TRBD1 TRBV19 ASSIGQGRSNQPQH
- TRBD1 TRBV28 ASSRQGRYGYT
few TRBD1 TRBV7-8 ASSSYRGPETQY
few - TRBV27 ASSLYGTEDLHQPQH
- - TRBV4-1 ASSQTGLSTDTQY
- - TRBV5-1 ASSLGQLGNEKLF
- - TRBV9 ASSPRLDSGANVLT
- TRBD1 TRBV27 ASWDRSFSNTIY
- - TRBV28 ASSLRFGGPSETQY
- - TRBV28 ASSNKLSSYEQY
once TRBD2 TRBV5-4 ASSLGLADYEQY
- - TRBV28 ASSPGDSENRPQH
- - TRBV29-1 SVWDGAGTQY
- TRBD1 TRBV7-2 ASSNPGQLVYGYT
- - TRBV6-5 ASSFLTASTYNEQF
- - TRBV9 ASSVGGPGLNTGELF
- - TRBV6-1 ASRQGIRYEQY
- - TRBV27 ASSARRGVSTDTQY
- - TRBV7-9 ASSLEGVGTEAF
few - TRBV5-1 ASSWAPGGNTEAF
- TRBD2 TRBV10-1 ASSVGGSDEQY
once - TRBV19 ASSIGGLSSYEQY
- - TRBV7-2 ASSFRANIEAF
- - TRBV10-1 ASSNDRTTTYGYT
- - TRBV6-5 ASRGGPRDTEAF
- - TRBV20-1 SAPDYNEQF
- TRBD2 TRBV19 GSGRAGDEQF
- TRBD2 TRBV19 ASSIGGSGSDTQY
- TRBD2 TRBV11-1 ASSPGTSGSYYEQY
- TRBD2 TRBV10-3 AISASGGSPREQF
once TRBD2 TRBV5-4 ASSWASGTSYNEQF
few - TRBV28 ASSKTGREYGYT
- - TRBV28 ASSSSPGPQH
- TRBD2 TRBV6-5 ASSPSGIGIYEQY
- TRBD1 TRBV14 ASSLQGAGEQY